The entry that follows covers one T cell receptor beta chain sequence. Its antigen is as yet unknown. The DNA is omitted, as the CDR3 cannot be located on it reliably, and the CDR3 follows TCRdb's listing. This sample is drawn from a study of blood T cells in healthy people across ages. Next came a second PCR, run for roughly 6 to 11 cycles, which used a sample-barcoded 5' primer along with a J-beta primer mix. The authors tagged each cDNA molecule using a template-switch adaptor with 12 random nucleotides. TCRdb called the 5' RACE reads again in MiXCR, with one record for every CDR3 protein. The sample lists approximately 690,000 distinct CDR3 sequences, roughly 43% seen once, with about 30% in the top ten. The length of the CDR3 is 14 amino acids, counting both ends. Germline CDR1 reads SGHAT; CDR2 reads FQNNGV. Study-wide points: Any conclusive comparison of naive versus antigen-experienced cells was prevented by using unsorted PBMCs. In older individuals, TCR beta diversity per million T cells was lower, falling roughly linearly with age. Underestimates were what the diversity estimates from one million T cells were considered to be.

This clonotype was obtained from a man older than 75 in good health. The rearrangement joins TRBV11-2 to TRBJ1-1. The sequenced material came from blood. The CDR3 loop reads CASSFGFGNTDGFF.